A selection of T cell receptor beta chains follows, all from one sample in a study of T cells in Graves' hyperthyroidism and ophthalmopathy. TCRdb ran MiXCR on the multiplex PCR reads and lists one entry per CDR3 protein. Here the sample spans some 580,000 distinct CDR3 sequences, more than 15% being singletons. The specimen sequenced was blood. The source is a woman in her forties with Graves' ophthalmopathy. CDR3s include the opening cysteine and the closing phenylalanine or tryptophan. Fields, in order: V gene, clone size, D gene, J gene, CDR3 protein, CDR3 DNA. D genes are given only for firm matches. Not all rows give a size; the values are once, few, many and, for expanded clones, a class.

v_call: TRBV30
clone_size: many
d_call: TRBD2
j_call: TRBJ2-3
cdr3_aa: CAWSNSGRNTQYF
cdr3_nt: TGTGCCTGGAGTAATAGCGGGAGGAATACGCAGTATTTT

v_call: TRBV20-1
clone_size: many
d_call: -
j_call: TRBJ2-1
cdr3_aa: CSARAPGGNRNEQFF
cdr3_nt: TGCAGTGCTAGAGCCCCTGGAGGTAACCGCAATGAGCAGTTCTTC

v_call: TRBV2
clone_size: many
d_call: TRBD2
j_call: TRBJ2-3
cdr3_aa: CASSEWQGISGSADTQYF
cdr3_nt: TGTGCCAGCAGTGAGTGGCAGGGTATTAGCGGGAGCGCAGATACGCAGTATTTT

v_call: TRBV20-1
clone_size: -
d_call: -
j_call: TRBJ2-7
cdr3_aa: CSAVDSDTSFIEQYF
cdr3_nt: TGCAGTGCTGTAGATTCGGACACTTCCTTCATCGAGCAGTACTTC

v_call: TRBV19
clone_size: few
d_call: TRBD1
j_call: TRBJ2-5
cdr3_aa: CASQGALAQAAETQYF
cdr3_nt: TGTGCCAGCCAGGGGGCTTTAGCGCAGGCTGCGGAGACCCAGTACTTC

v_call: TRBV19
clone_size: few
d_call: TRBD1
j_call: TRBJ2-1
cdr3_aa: CASSIGAQGAIYNEQFF
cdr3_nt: TGTGCCAGTAGTATAGGGGCCCAGGGGGCAATCTACAATGAGCAGTTCTTC

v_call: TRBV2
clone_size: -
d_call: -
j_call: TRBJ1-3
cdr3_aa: CASSERERRNTIYF
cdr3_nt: TGTGCCAGCAGTGAGAGGGAAAGGCGTAACACCATATATTTT

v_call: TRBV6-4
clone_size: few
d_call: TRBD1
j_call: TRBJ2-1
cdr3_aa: CASREQGAYNEQFF
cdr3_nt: TGTGCCAGCAGGGAACAGGGGGCATACAATGAGCAGTTCTTC

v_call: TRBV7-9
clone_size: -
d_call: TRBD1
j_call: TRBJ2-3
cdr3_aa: CASSSQGATDTQYF
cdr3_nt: TGTGCCAGCAGCTCACAGGGGGCCACAGATACGCAGTATTTT

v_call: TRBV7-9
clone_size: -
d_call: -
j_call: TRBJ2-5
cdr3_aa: CASSRGGLERETQYF
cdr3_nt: TGTGCCAGCAGCCGCGGAGGACTTGAGCGGGAGACCCAGTACTTC

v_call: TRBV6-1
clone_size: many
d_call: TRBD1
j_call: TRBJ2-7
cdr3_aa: CASTAGTGGSYEQYF
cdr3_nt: TGTGCCAGCACCGCCGGGACAGGGGGCTCCTACGAGCAGTACTTC

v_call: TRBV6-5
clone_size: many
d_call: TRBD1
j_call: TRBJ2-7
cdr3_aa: CASSYSWQGAYEQYF
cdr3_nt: TGTGCCAGCAGTTACTCATGGCAGGGGGCCTACGAGCAGTACTTC

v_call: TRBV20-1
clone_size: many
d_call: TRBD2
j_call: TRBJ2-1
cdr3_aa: CSAPGTSDYNEQFF
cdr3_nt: TGCAGTGCTCCCGGGACTAGCGACTACAATGAGCAGTTCTTC

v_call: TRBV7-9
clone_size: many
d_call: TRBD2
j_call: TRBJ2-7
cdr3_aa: CASSFGSGGSYEQYF
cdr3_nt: TGTGCCAGCAGCTTCGGGAGCGGGGGCTCCTACGAGCAGTACTTC

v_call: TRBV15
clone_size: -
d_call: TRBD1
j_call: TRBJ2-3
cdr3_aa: CATSRDTGGDTQYF
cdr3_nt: TGTGCCACCAGTCGGGACACAGGGGGGGATACGCAGTATTTT

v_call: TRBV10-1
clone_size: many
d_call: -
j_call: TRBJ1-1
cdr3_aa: CASSDGGTEAFF
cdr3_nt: TGCGCCAGCAGTGATGGGGGGACTGAAGCTTTCTTT

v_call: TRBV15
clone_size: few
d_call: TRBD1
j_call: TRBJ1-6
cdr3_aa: CATSTGQGSYSPLHF
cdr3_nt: TGTGCCACCAGCACGGGACAGGGTAGTTATTCACCCCTCCACTTT

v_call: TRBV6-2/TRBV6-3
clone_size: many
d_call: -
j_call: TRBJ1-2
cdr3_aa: CASSPRLGADYGYTF
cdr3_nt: TGTGCCAGCAGTCCTCGGTTGGGGGCGGATTATGGCTACACCTTC

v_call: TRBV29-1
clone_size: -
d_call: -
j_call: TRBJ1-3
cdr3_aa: CSVDGGSSGNTIYF
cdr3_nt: TGCAGCGTCGACGGGGGCAGCTCTGGAAACACCATATATTTT

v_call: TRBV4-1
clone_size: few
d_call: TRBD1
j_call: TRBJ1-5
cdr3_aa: CASSLTGTGSNQPQHF
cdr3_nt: TGCGCCAGCAGCCTAACCGGGACAGGGAGCAATCAGCCCCAGCATTTT

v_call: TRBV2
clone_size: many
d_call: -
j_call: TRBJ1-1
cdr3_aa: CASSEAGSQGGTEAFF
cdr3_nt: TGTGCCAGCAGTGAAGCGGGTTCCCAGGGAGGCACTGAAGCTTTCTTT

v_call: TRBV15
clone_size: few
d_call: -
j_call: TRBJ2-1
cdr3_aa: CATSRVRGYNEQFF
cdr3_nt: TGTGCCACCAGCAGAGTACGGGGCTACAATGAGCAGTTCTTC

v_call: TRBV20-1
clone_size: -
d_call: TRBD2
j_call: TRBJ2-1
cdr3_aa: CSARDPGGAGGPGLAGNEQFF
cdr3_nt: TGCAGTGCTAGAGATCCGGGGGGGGCAGGGGGACCGGGACTAGCGGGAAATGAGCAGTTCTTC

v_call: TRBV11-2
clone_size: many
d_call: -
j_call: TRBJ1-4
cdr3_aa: CASSLFPPATNEKLFF
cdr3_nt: TGTGCCAGCAGCTTATTCCCTCCAGCAACTAATGAAAAACTGTTTTTT

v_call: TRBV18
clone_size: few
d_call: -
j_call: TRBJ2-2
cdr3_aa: CASSYPLGQNTGELFF
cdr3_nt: TGTGCCAGCTCATACCCTCTCGGACAGAACACCGGGGAGCTGTTTTTT

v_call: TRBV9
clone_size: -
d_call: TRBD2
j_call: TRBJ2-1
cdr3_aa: CASSVGLAGTSSYNEQFF
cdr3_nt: TGTGCCAGCAGCGTAGGACTAGCGGGAACCAGCTCCTACAATGAGCAGTTCTTC

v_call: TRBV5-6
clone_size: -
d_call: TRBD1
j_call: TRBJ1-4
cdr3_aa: CASSSTGPATNEKLFF
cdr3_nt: TGTGCCAGCAGCTCGACAGGGCCCGCAACTAATGAAAAACTGTTTTTT

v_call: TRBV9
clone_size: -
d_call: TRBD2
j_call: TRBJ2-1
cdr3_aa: CASSVGEVGGRPEGGSEQFF
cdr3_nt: TGTGCCAGCAGCGTTGGGGAGGTGGGCGGGAGGCCCGAGGGGGGCTCTGAGCAGTTCTTC

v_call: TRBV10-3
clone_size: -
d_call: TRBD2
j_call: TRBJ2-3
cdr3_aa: CAISSYGGSDSTDTQYF
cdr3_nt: TGTGCCATCAGTTCCTATGGCGGGAGCGACAGCACAGATACGCAGTATTTT

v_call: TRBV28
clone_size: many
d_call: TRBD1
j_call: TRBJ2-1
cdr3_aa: CASSWPLGTGGIYEQFF
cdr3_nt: TGTGCCAGCAGTTGGCCCCTGGGGACAGGGGGTATCTATGAGCAGTTCTTC

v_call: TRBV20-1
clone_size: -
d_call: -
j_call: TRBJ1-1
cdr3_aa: CSAPLGAGEAFF
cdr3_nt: TGCAGTGCCCCGTTGGGGGCCGGTGAAGCTTTCTTT

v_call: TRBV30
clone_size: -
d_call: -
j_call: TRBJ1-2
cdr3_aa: CAWTVGFGYGYTF
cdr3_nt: TGTGCCTGGACGGTGGGGTTTGGCTATGGCTACACCTTC

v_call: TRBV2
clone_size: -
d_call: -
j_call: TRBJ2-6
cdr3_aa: CASRRTGTSGANVLTF
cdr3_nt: TGTGCCAGCAGGAGGACCGGGACTTCTGGGGCCAACGTCCTGACTTTC

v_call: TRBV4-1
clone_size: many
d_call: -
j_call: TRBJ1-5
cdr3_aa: CASSQDTGPRGNQPQHF
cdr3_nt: TGCGCCAGCAGCCAAGATACGGGCCCTAGAGGCAATCAGCCCCAGCATTTT

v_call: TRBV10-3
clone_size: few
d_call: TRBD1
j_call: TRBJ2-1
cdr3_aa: CAISGQGGDEQFF
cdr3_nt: TGTGCCATCAGTGGACAGGGTGGTGATGAGCAGTTCTTC

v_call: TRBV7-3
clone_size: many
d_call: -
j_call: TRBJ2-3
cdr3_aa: CASSLSPTNTDTQYF
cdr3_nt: TGTGCCAGCAGCTTAAGTCCAACAAACACAGATACGCAGTATTTT

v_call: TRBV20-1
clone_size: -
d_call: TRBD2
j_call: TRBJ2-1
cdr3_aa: CSARDPLAGSYNEQFF
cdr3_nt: TGCAGTGCTAGAGATCCCCTAGCGGGCTCCTACAATGAGCAGTTCTTC

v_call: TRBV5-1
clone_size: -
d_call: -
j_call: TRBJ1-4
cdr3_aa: CASSFQGEDEKLFF
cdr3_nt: TGCGCCAGCAGCTTCCAGGGCGAGGATGAAAAACTGTTTTTT

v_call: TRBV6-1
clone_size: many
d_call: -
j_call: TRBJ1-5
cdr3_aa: CASSERPYQGGVRNQPQHF
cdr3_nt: TGTGCCAGCAGTGAACGACCGTACCAGGGTGGGGTTCGCAATCAGCCCCAGCATTTT